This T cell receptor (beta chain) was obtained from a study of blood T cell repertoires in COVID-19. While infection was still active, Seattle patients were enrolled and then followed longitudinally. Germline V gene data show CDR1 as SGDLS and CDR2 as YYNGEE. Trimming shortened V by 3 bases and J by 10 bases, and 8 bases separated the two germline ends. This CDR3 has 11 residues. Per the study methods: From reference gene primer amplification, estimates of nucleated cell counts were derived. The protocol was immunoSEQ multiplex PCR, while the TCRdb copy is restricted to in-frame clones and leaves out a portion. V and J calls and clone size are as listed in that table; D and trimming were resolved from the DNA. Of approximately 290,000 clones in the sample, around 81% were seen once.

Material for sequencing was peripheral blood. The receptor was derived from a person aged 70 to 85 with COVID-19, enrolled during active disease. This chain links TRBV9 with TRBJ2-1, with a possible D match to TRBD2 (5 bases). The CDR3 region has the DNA TGTGCCAGCAGCGGGAGAGGGGAGCAGTTCTTC. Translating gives CASSGRGEQFF. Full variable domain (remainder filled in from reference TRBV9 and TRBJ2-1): DSGVTQTPKHLITATGQRVTLRCSPRSGDLSVYWYQQSLDQGLQFLIQYYNGEERAKGNILERFSAQQFPDLHSELNLSSLELGDSALYFCASSGRGEQFFGPGTRLTVL.